What follows are 11 T cell receptor beta chains derived from one specimen sequenced in a study of T cells in tumors after PD-1 blockade. The repertoire was sequenced with immunoSEQ multiplex PCR; TCRdb's copy has only in-frame clones and lacks some. Of 61,000 or so clones listed, about 80% are singletons. The sample in question was PBMCs, obtained before anti-PD-1 treatment. Source of these receptors: a human donor with basal cell carcinoma.

The rearrangement joins TRBV5-1 to TRBJ1-3; D is perhaps TRBD1 (5 bases). The CDR3 loop spans 16 amino acids. The germline V gene encodes CDR1 SGHRS and CDR2 YFSETQ. Trimming cost V 0 bases and J 0 bases, with 10 bases left between them. In DNA, the CDR3 is TGCGCCAGCAGCTTGGCGGGGGGGATCTCTGGAAACACCATATATTTT. This codes for CASSLAGGISGNTIYF.

The J gene is TRBJ2-5, the V gene TRBV3-1 (or the pseudogene TRBV3-2); the D is unclear. V lost 4 bases, J lost 5 bases, and 14 bases lay in between. The CDR3 loop spans 14 amino acids. Germline V gives CDR1 LGHDT, CDR2 YNNKEL (reference sequence). CDR3 coding DNA: TGTGCCAGCAGCCCGGAAAAACTTCGCGAGACCCAGTACTTC. Translating it yields CASSPEKLRETQYF.

The chain is built from TRBV5-1 and TRBJ2-7; 12 nucleotides match TRBD1. V lost 2 bases and J lost 7; bases outside the gene matches: 4. The CDR3 runs 14 residues. Germline V gives CDR1 SGHRS, CDR2 YFSETQ. The CDR3 protein is CASSFRDRGREQYF. The CDR3 DNA reads as TGCGCCAGCAGCTTCCGGGACAGGGGGCGGGAGCAGTACTTC.

This clone occurred a few times. The chain uses TRBV7-9 and TRBJ1-1; TRBD1 matches 8 bases. The CDR3 consists of 15 residues. Germline assignment: CDR1 SEHNR and CDR2 FQNEAQ (reference sequence). With 5 bases clipped from V and 0 bases from J, the junction kept 5 bases outside the gene matches. CDR3 amino acids: CASSPGTGLNTEAFF. The CDR3 coding sequence is TGTGCCAGCAGCCCTGGGACAGGTTTGAACACTGAAGCTTTCTTT. The entire variable domain, with the rest obtained from reference TRBV7-9 and TRBJ1-1, is as follows: DTGVSQNPRHKITKRGQNVTFRCDPISEHNRLYWYRQTLGQGPEFLTYFQNEAQLEKSRLLSDRFSAERPKGSFSTLEIQRTEQGDSAMYLCASSPGTGLNTEAFFGQGTRLTVV.

CDR3 DNA: TGTGCCAGCAGCCTGTCTATGAACACTGAAGCTTTCTTT. It yields the protein CASSLSMNTEAFF. J is TRBJ1-1 and V is TRBV7-9; unclear D gene. Trimming took 5 bases from V and 0 from J, leaving 7 bases between them. Germline lookup yields CDR1 SEHNR and CDR2 FQNEAQ (reference sequence). This CDR3 region has 13 residues.

The chain joins TRBV20-1 to TRBJ2-1; 7 positions match TRBD1. The CDR3 totals 14 residues. V was pared by 3 bases and J by 3 bases, with 5 bases of the junction left unmatched. CDR1 is DFQATT and CDR2 is SNEGSKA in the germline V gene (reference sequence). The CDR3 protein is CSASSGQDYNEQFF. CDR3 nucleotides: TGCAGTGCTAGTTCCGGACAGGACTACAATGAGCAGTTCTTC.

This clone was counted many times. The chain recombines TRBV30 with TRBJ2-2; D is possibly TRBD2 (6 bases). V gave up 4 bases and J gave up 1 base, with 10 bases separating them. The CDR3 is 14 residues long. The germline CDR1 and CDR2 sequences are GTSNPN and SVGIG (reference sequence). In nucleotides, the CDR3 is TGTGCCTGGAAGTGGGACTTGAACACCGGGGAGCTGTTTTTT. This encodes CAWKWDLNTGELFF.

The CDR3 protein is CASSQRTSGTDTQYF. CDR3 in DNA: TGCGCCAGCAGCCAACGGACTAGCGGGACAGATACGCAGTATTTT. The chain recombines TRBV4-1 with TRBJ2-3; TRBD2 agrees at 11 bases. Per germline, CDR1 MGHRA and CDR2 YSYEKL. The CDR3 loop spans 15 amino acids. The junction had 1 base not matched to a gene; V was cut back by 2 bases and J by 3 bases.

V usage is TRBV30 and J usage is TRBJ2-1; 11 bases match TRBD2. Germline V gene sequence: CDR1 GTSNPN, CDR2 SVGIG (reference sequence). The V gene end was trimmed by 6 bases and the J gene end by 10 bases; junction bases not matched to a gene: 14. This CDR3 spans 15 amino acids. The CDR3 nucleotides are TGTGCCTGCACGAAGGGGCTAGCGGGGGGAGGAGAGCAGTTCTTC. It codes for CACTKGLAGGGEQFF.

This chain uses TRBV19 with TRBJ1-6; maybe TRBD1 (6 bases). V shed 6 bases and J shed 6 bases, with 18 bases lying between them. This CDR3 has 16 amino acids. CDR1 and CDR2 from the germline V gene are LNHDA and SQIVND (reference sequence). CDR3 region: CASRIRQDASNSPLHF. In DNA, the CDR3 is TGTGCCAGTAGGATACGACAGGACGCGAGTAATTCACCCCTCCACTTT. Looking up the rest from reference TRBV19 and TRBJ1-6 gives the full variable domain: DGGITQSPKYLFRKEGQNVTLSCEQNLNHDAMYWYRQDPGQGLRLIYYSQIVNDFQKGDIAEGYSVSREKKESFPLTVTSAQKNPTAFYLCASRIRQDASNSPLHFGNGTRLTVT.

This clone was picked up a small number of times. V and J are TRBV7-9 and TRBJ1-2; D is perhaps TRBD1 (6 bases). Germline V gene lookup returns CDR1 SEHNR and CDR2 FQNEAQ (reference sequence). CDR3 length: 17 residues. Trimming cost V 5 bases and J 2 bases, with 21 bases left between them. The CDR3: CASSPRGATDDNYGYTF. The CDR3 DNA reads as TGTGCCAGCAGCCCCAGGGGAGCTACGGATGACAACTATGGCTACACCTTC. The whole variable domain, remainder taken from reference TRBV7-9 and TRBJ1-2, is DTGVSQNPRHKITKRGQNVTFRCDPISEHNRLYWYRQTLGQGPEFLTYFQNEAQLEKSRLLSDRFSAERPKGSFSTLEIQRTEQGDSAMYLCASSPRGATDDNYGYTFGSGTRLTVV.